Presented here are 5 T cell receptor beta chains from one specimen sequenced in a study of blood T cells in healthy people across ages. A J-beta primer mix and a sample-barcoded 5' primer were used in a second PCR of about 6 to 12 cycles. TCRdb used MiXCR to reprocess the 5' RACE reads, holding one entry per CDR3 protein. Of roughly 860,000 distinct CDR3 sequences in the sample, about 59% were seen once. The sample was blood. Receptors originate from a man aged 25-40 years in good health.

In its sample, this clonotype was seen many times. This rearrangement joins TRBV20-1 to TRBJ2-5; perhaps TRBD2 as D (5 bases). Germline CDR1 is DFQATT and CDR2 is SNEGSKA (reference sequence). The V end lost 6 bases, the J end lost 5 bases, and 25 bases lay between the germline ends. The CDR3 length is 16 residues. This CDR3 reads CSATYGPFSPGETQYF. CDR3 DNA sequence: TGCAGTGCAACTTACGGACCATTCTCACCGGGGGAGACCCAGTACTTC.

This chain connects TRBV12-3 or TRBV12-4 to TRBJ1-5, with D unresolved. The length of the CDR3 is 14 residues. The V end lost 0 bases, the J end lost 0 bases, and 3 bases lay between the germline ends. CDR3 nucleotide sequence: TGTGCCAGCAGTTTAGCCGATAGCAATCAGCCCCAGCATTTT. This translates into CASSLADSNQPQHF.

The chain is built from TRBV14 and TRBJ2-1; 7 positions agree with TRBD2. Germline lookup yields CDR1 SGHDN and CDR2 FVKESK. CDR3 length: 15 residues. J lost 5 bases, V lost 2 bases, and 6 bases had no gene match. This CDR3 reads CASSQFGTTHNEQFF. For the CDR3, the DNA is TGTGCCAGCAGCCAATTTGGGACTACTCACAATGAGCAGTTCTTC.

The count of this clonotype is one. At one of its ends the junction is not consistent with the germline gene, which may arise from a read error. This chain connects TRBV28 to TRBJ2-4, with D uncertain. The end of the DNA aligns better with TRBJ2-7, so the J call may be wrong. The CDR3 loop spans 11 amino acids. From germline, CDR1 is MDHEN and CDR2 SYDVKM. CDR3 nucleotide sequence: TGTGCCGGCAGGAATAACTACGAGCAGTACTTC. Its protein is CAGRNNYEQYF.

The V and J genes are TRBV7-2 and TRBJ2-1; D is perhaps TRBD2 (7 bases). Trimming cost V 5 bases and J 7 bases, with 12 bases left between them. Per the germline V gene, CDR1 is SGHTA and CDR2 is FQGNSA. The CDR3 runs 13 residues. The CDR3 coding sequence is TGTGCCAGCAGCCGGGGGAGGGGGAATGAGCAGTTCTTC. Protein sequence: CASSRGRGNEQFF. Looking up the rest from reference TRBV7-2 and TRBJ2-1 gives the full variable domain: GAGVSQSPSNKVTEKGKDVELRCDPISGHTALYWYRQSLGQGLEFLIYFQGNSAPDKSGLPSDRFSAERTGGSVSTLTIQRTQQEDSAVYLCASSRGRGNEQFFGPGTRLTVL.